This TCR beta chain was recovered during a study of prognosis after radiotherapy for stage I lung cancer (dated by TCRdb to the early 2020s). In the study overall: Around 19 stage I NSCLC patients were enrolled in Nanjing, China, between early 2018 and January 2019. Peripheral blood TCR beta repertoires were profiled in stage I NSCLC patients before and after stereotactic body radiotherapy, and the repertoires were related to distant failure. A total of approximately 38 blood samples from roughly 20 patients were sequenced, with one sample obtained before and one obtained after SBRT for each patient. Oligometastatic NSCLC after surgical resection of the primary tumor was present in roughly five patients, while newly diagnosed primary stage I lung tumors were present in roughly 14. The cohort comprised around 14 men and about six women with a median age of around 74 years, ranging from roughly 50 to 84 years. Tumor histology was squamous cell carcinoma in 7 or 8 patients and adenocarcinoma in roughly 13. Image-guided IMRT or VMAT was used to deliver SBRT in 3 to 5 fractions at a biologically effective dose of at least 100 Gy. Concurrent therapy was not administered to any patient alongside SBRT. Distant metastases were developed by four of the 19 patients after SBRT, at a median of roughly 7 months, whereas no significant progression was observed in the other 15 patients. Every patient was deemed medically inoperable, over 10 because of comorbidities and 7 because they refused surgery.

Here is what the overall study found, with its caveats: Whether the expanded TCR clones were tumor-specific was not determined. None of the reported P values were adjusted for multiple comparisons. Post-SBRT Shannon entropy and its change from baseline were lower in patients who developed distant metastases; baseline Shannon entropy was not associated with metastases. The small cohort and short follow-up limited the study, so independent validation of the findings is needed. After SBRT, the count of unique TCR clones dropped from a median of roughly 9,400 beforehand to about 6,800 afterward (Wilcoxon paired P=0.011). TRBV and TRBJ usage frequencies reportedly varied with metastasis status, involving two V genes at baseline and about 10 V and two J genes after SBRT.

The sample holds many counts of this clonotype. It lacks a known antigen. Nothing much larger sits one base from this clone, and base qualities are not available. A history of other malignancies or of prior chemotherapy or radiotherapy was absent in all patients, and node-negative disease was shown on CT and PET/CT in all patients. Six milliliters of peripheral venous blood were drawn into EDTA tubes at each of two time points. Ficoll-Paque Plus density-gradient centrifugation was used to isolate PBMCs. Right after collection, samples were kept at -80 degrees C until analysis. Two rounds of multiplex PCR on genomic DNA were used to amplify the TCR beta CDR3 region. In the first PCR round, primers specific to each TRBV and TRBJ gene were used, and the primer sequences were filed in Chinese patent CN105087789A. Universal primers were used in the second round of PCR. The Roche High Pure PCR Template Preparation Kit was used to extract genomic DNA from the frozen PBMCs. The libraries underwent paired-end sequencing with 151 bp reads on an Illumina HiSeq 3000. In the original analysis: Raw reads lacking the multiplex PCR primer sequences were removed with CutAdapt. High-quality paired reads were merged into contigs with PEAR. By alignment to reference sequences, MiXCR assigned TRB V, D and J gene segments to each contig. CDR3 sequences were clustered by base quality and sequence similarity to remove sequencing errors. Diversity was calculated as Shannon entropy divided by the natural log of the number of productive TCR sequences. Clonality was computed as one minus the ratio of Shannon entropy to the natural log of the number of unique clonotypes. Progression-free survival cut-offs for repertoire metrics were chosen using the Youden index of ROC curves, with analyses run in R 3.5.3. TCRdb passed the public sequencing reads through fastp at Q25 and MiXCR, retaining productive beta sequences. Rows matching on CDR3 protein sequence are summarized as one entry with the most common DNA and genes. TCRdb's processing, not the study's, gives the V and J calls here. Recorded for this sample are some 36,000 distinct CDR3 sequences; roughly a quarter of them occurred a single time. Less than 30% of the sample is held by the ten biggest clonotypes.

The CDR3 spans 15 residues, from the cysteine through the phenylalanine. The CDR3 DNA has 45 bases and is translated from base 1. The germline V gene (reference sequence) sets CDR1 to MNHEY and CDR2 to SMNVEV. V sheds 5 bases and J sheds 2 bases, leaving 16 bases between their ends. The source was PBMCs, collected before or after stereotactic body radiation therapy (not recorded which). This TCR derives from a donor aged 50 or older with non-small cell lung cancer. This chain joins TRBV27 to TRBJ2-7; the D segment is perhaps TRBD1 or TRBD2, each sharing 5 matched bases. CDR3 reads: CASSPGTLNTYEQYF. The sequenced DNA is TGTGCCAGCAGTCCGGGGACCCTTAATACCTACGAGCAGTACTTC.